A selection of T cell receptor beta chains follows, all from one sample in a study of T-cell reconstitution after alpha-beta-depleted transplantation in children. TCRdb reanalysed the PCR reads using MiXCR and keeps one entry per CDR3 protein. The sample includes about 370,000 distinct CDR3 sequences, over 20% seen only once; the top ten take 3% to 4.5%. The source material was PBMCs from the stem cell graft donor, sampled from the stem cell graft. Receptors were obtained from a human donor who donated a stem cell graft to a child with acute myeloid leukemia. Both conserved end residues are part of each CDR3. Fields, in order: V gene, clone size, D gene, J gene, CDR3 DNA, CDR3 protein. A D gene is named only where the DNA matches it firmly. Clone size is not always given. Where it is, it says once, few, many or a class for expanded clones.

TRBV7-2,few,-,TRBJ1-2,TGTGCCAGCAGAGATCCAATGGGGGACCATGGCTACACCTTC,CASRDPMGDHGYTF
TRBV20-1,-,TRBD2,TRBJ2-1,TGCAGTGCTAGTAGGCTAGCGGGTGAGCAGTTCTTC,CSASRLAGEQFF
TRBV18,-,-,TRBJ2-2,TGTGCCAGCTCACCAGGGGTAGCGGCAAACACCGGGGAGCTGTTTTTT,CASSPGVAANTGELFF
TRBV7-9,few,-,TRBJ1-2,TGTGCCAGCAGCGAGTCCATCGGGCGTAACTATGGCTACACCTTC,CASSESIGRNYGYTF
TRBV4-3,few,TRBD1,TRBJ2-1,TGCGCCAGCAGCCCCAGAGGCAGGGGGCACGACAATGAGCAGTTCTTC,CASSPRGRGHDNEQFF
TRBV29-1,many,TRBD2,TRBJ2-1,TGCAGCGTTGAAGTAGCGGGAGGATCCTATGAGCAGTTCTTC,CSVEVAGGSYEQFF
TRBV6-1,many,TRBD2,TRBJ2-1,TGTGCCAGCAGTCAGCGGACTAGCGGGAGTGTCTACAATGAGCAGTTCTTC,CASSQRTSGSVYNEQFF
TRBV29-1,-,TRBD1,TRBJ2-5,TGCAGCGTTGAAGATCGAGGGACAGGGGAAGAGACCCAGTACTTC,CSVEDRGTGEETQYF
TRBV20-1,-,-,TRBJ2-3,TGCAGTGCTAGAGATGGATCCACGACAGATACGCAGTATTTT,CSARDGSTTDTQYF
TRBV13,-,-,TRBJ1-2,TGTGCCAGCAGCTCGACAGCAATCTATGGCTACACCTTC,CASSSTAIYGYTF
TRBV7-7,-,TRBD2,TRBJ2-1,TGTGCTAGCAGCTTAGTTGGCGGGAGGGCCCCCCTATACAATGAGCAGTTCTTC,CASSLVGGRAPLYNEQFF
TRBV10-3,few,-,TRBJ2-1,TGTGCCACGGCGGGGACGGGGTACAATGAGCAGTTCTTC,CATAGTGYNEQFF
TRBV29-1,many,-,TRBJ2-7,TGCAGCGTGGAGGGGGAGTACGGCTACGAGCAGTACTTC,CSVEGEYGYEQYF
TRBV5-1,-,TRBD1,TRBJ1-5,TGCGCCAGCAGCCCCGGGACAGGGGCCGGTCAGCCCCAGCATTTT,CASSPGTGAGQPQHF
TRBV5-6,-,-,TRBJ2-7,TGTGCCAGCAGCTTCGGTTCCGGGTTCGCCTACGAGCAGTACTTC,CASSFGSGFAYEQYF
TRBV7-2,once,-,TRBJ2-6,TGTGCCAGCAGCTTAATAGGGACCTCTGGGGCCAACGTCCTGACTTTC,CASSLIGTSGANVLTF
TRBV20-1,-,TRBD2,TRBJ2-5,TGCAGTGCTAGAGAGGGCGGGAGGGAGACCCAGTACTTC,CSAREGGRETQYF
TRBV27,many,-,TRBJ2-1,TGTGCCAGCAGTTTCCCAGGAAACAATGAGCAGTTCTTC,CASSFPGNNEQFF
TRBV6-1,-,TRBD2,TRBJ2-5,TGTGCCAGCAGTAAAAAGCGGGAGGGCGGGGAGACCCAGTACTTC,CASSKKREGGETQYF
TRBV12-3/TRBV12-4,-,-,TRBJ2-4,TGTGCCAGCAGTCTGGGACGCAAAAACATTCAGTACTTC,CASSLGRKNIQYF
TRBV7-9,-,-,TRBJ1-6,TGTGCCAGCAGATCCGGGTCCGAAAATTCACCCCTCCACTTT,CASRSGSENSPLHF
TRBV19,-,TRBD2,TRBJ2-7,TGTGCCAGTACCGTAGGACTAGCGGGAGTGCACGAGCAGTACTTC,CASTVGLAGVHEQYF
TRBV12-3/TRBV12-4,few,-,TRBJ2-7,TGTGCCAGCAGTTTAGCGCAGCGGGAGCAGTACTTC,CASSLAQREQYF
TRBV29-1,many,TRBD2,TRBJ2-1,TGCAGCGTTAAAGGACTAGCGGGAGCCAATGAGCAGTTCTTC,CSVKGLAGANEQFF
TRBV20-1,-,TRBD1,TRBJ2-7,TGCAGTGCTTCGGGACAGAACTCCTACGAGCAGTACTTC,CSASGQNSYEQYF
TRBV27,-,-,TRBJ1-5,TGTGCCAGCAGTCAGGTGTCAGGGGAACTTAATCAGCCCCAGCATTTT,CASSQVSGELNQPQHF
TRBV11-2,-,-,TRBJ1-6,TGTGCCAGCAGCTTAGATCTGAATTCACCCCTCCACTTT,CASSLDLNSPLHF
TRBV3-1,few,-,TRBJ1-1,TGTGCCAGCAGCCAAGTGGGCACCGAAGCTTTCTTT,CASSQVGTEAFF
TRBV29-1,-,-,TRBJ1-4,TGCAGCGGCTCACCCGCAGCTAATGAAAAACTGTTTTTT,CSGSPAANEKLFF
TRBV20-1,-,TRBD1,TRBJ1-5,TGCAGTGCTAGTGAGACAGGGGGCCGCAATCAGCCCCAGCATTTT,CSASETGGRNQPQHF
TRBV5-1,-,-,TRBJ2-7,TGCGCCAGCAGCTCCGGGGGAGTCGAGCAGTACTTC,CASSSGGVEQYF